The 5 T cell receptor beta chains given below trace back to one sample, sequenced in a study of T cells in Graves' hyperthyroidism and ophthalmopathy. TCR beta CDR3 regions were amplified from RNA transcripts. The HTBI set primed first-round TCR CDR3 RT-PCR. TCRdb independently ran MiXCR on the multiplex PCR reads; one entry per CDR3 protein. The table records roughly 93,000 distinct CDR3 sequences, 51% of them present only once. Sequences were obtained from blood. These receptors were collected from a woman aged 40 to 50 with Graves' hyperthyroidism.

There are many counts of this clonotype. The V call is TRBV20-1, the J call TRBJ2-6; D is undetermined. This CDR3 is 14 amino acids long. From germline, CDR1 is DFQATT and CDR2 SNEGSKA (reference sequence). With 0 bases removed from V and 3 bases from J, the gap between germline ends came to 6 bases. The CDR3: CSARDIDGANVLTF. DNA of the CDR3: TGCAGTGCTAGAGACATCGATGGGGCCAACGTCCTGACTTTC.

V gene TRBV10-3 combines with J gene TRBJ2-5; D is undetermined. CDR1 and CDR2 from the germline V gene are ENHRY and SYGVKD. V shed 3 bases and J shed 9 bases, with 17 bases lying between them. This CDR3 is 14 amino acids long. CDR3 amino acids: CAISDPGRNQPQYF. The CDR3 nucleotides are TGTGCCATCAGTGATCCAGGTCGGAATCAGCCCCAGTACTTC.

Regarding this clonotype: One junction end disagrees with the germline gene, perhaps due to a read error. The chain joins TRBV4-1 to TRBJ1-1; D may be TRBD1 (6 bases). The germline CDR1 and CDR2 sequences are MGHRA and YSYEKL. CDR3 size: 14 residues. The DNA for the CDR3 is TGCGCCAGCAGCCAAGGGACAGTCAACACTGAAGCTCTCTTT. It specifies CASSQGTVNTEALF.

The genes are TRBV7-2 and TRBJ2-3; D uncertain. Germline V gene data show CDR1 as SGHTA and CDR2 as FQGNSA. CDR3 length: 12 amino acids. V lost 8 bases and J 0 bases, leaving 6 bases between the germline ends. The CDR3 is CASGYSTDTQYF. As DNA, the CDR3 is TGTGCCAGCGGCTACAGCACAGATACGCAGTATTTT.

This clonotype was detected only a few times. This may be a read error, as it is one base from a much larger clone. The chain employs TRBV12-3 or TRBV12-4 and TRBJ1-1, with 7 bases aligning to TRBD1. The J segment lost 10 bases and the V segment lost 4 bases, leaving 6 bases of the junction unmatched. CDR3 length equals 12 residues. CDR3 amino acids: CASSSLDRPAFF. CDR3 DNA: TGTGCCAGCAGTTCTCTGGACAGGCCAGCTTTCTTT.